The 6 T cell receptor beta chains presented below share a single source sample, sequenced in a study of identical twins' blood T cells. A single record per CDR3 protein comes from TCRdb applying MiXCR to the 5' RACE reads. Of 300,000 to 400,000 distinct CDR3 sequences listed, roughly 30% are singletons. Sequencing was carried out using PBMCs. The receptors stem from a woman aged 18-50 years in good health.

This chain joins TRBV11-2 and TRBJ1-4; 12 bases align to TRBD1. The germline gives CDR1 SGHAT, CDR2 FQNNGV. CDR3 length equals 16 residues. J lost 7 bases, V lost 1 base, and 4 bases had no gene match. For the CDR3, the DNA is TGTGCCAGCAGCTTAGGCGGGACAGGGGGCAGTGAAAAACTGTTTTTT. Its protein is CASSLGGTGGSEKLFF.

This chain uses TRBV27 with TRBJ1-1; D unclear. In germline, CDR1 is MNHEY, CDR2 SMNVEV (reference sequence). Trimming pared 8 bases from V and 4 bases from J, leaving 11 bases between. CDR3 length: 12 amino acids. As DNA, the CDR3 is TGTGCCAGCCGACGTTGGGGCACTGAAGCTTTCTTT. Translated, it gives CASRRWGTEAFF.

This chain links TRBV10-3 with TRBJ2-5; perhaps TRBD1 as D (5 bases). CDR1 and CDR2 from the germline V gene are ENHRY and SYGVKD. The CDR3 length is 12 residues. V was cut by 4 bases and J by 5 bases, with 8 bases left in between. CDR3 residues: CAISGRDETQYF. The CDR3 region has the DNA TGTGCCATCAGTGGCAGGGATGAGACCCAGTACTTC.

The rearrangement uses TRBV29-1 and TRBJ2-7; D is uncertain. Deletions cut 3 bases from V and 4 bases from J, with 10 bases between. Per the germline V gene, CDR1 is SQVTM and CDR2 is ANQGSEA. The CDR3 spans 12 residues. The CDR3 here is CSVESRKYEQYF. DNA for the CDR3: TGCAGCGTTGAGTCCCGGAAATACGAGCAGTACTTC.

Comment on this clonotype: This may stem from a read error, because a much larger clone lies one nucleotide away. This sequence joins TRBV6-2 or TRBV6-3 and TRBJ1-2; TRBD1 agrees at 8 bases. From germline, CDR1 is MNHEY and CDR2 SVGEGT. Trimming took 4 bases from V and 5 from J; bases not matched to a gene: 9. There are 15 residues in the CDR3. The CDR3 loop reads CASSCRRTGTYGYTF. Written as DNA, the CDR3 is TGTGCCAGCAGTTGCCGACGGACAGGGACATATGGCTACACCTTC.

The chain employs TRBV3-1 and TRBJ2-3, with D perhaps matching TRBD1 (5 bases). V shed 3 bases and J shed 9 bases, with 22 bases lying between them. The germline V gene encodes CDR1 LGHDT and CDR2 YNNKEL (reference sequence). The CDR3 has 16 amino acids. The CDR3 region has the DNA TGTGCCAGCAGCCAGAAGGGGCAACGTTACTATCAAACGCAGTATTTT. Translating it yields CASSQKGQRYYQTQYF.